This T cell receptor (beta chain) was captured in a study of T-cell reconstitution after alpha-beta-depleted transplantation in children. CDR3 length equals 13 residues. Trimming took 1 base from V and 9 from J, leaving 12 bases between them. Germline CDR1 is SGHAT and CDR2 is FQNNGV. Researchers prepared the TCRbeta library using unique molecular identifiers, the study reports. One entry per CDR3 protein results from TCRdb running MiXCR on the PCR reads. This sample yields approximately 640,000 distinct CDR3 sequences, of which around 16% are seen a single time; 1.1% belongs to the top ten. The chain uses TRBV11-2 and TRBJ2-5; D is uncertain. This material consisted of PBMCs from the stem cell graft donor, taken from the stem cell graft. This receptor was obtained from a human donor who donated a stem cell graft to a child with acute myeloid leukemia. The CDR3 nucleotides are TGTGCCAGCAGCTTAGCCCCGTTAAGACCCCAGTACTTC. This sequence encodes CASSLAPLRPQYF.